The source of this T cell receptor beta chain is a study of cytomegalovirus exposure and HLA in healthy donors. Study details: Among the approximately 430 donors who were genotyped, about 84% fell in the genetic ancestry cluster that is associated with self-reported Caucasian donors.

Study conclusions and caveats: Later analysis associated a missense DCLRE1C variant with TCR beta V- and J-gene trimming. Relative to the approximately 680-donor mean, N-insertions were reportedly fewer in an Asian-associated ancestry cluster in a later analysis. Data from an earlier analysis indicated that most TCR beta V segments were productive either about 87% or about 30% of the time.

Germline CDR1 ENHRY, CDR2 SYGVKD. The V segment lost 4 bases and the J segment 3 bases; nucleotides outside the gene matches: 2. The CDR3 is made up of 13 amino acids. A multiplex PCR was run with 60 Vbeta primers and 13 Jbeta primers. Profiling relied on immunoSEQ multiplex PCR, and the TCRdb table lists in-frame clones only, not all of them. The sample has about 140,000 clones; approximately 77% are singletons. Points on this clone: Its target is not known.

Sequenced: PBMCs. This TCR was recovered from a woman aged 40 to 50 in good health and CMV-seronegative. The chain has TRBV10-3 and TRBJ1-1, with TRBD1 identical over 7 bases. The CDR3 protein is CAISVDRDTEAFF. As DNA, the CDR3 is TGTGCCATCAGTGTTGACAGGGACACTGAAGCTTTCTTT.